The clone carrying this T cell receptor beta chain has at least ten counts. Its specificity is not known. As handled by the study authors: Clinicopathological groups differed in CDR3, with these differences serving to build a distant-metastasis classifier for papillary thyroid cancer. TCRdb re-analyzed the PCR reads using MiXCR. V and J calls and clone size were set by TCRdb, not the authors. Of about 93,000 clones in the sample, 9.5% to 15% are singletons; the top ten hold about 10%. This entry is derived from a study of metastatic and nonmetastatic thyroid tumors. Study overall: Repertoires of blood and of tissue (tumor or nodule) from malignant and benign thyroid patients were compared.

Germline V gives CDR1 SEHNR, CDR2 FQNEAQ (reference sequence). Between the trimmed V and J ends, which lost 8 bases and 0 bases, there was a span of 14 bases. This CDR3 contains 15 residues. Findings and caveats of the study: Benign nodules reportedly had significantly lower TCR beta diversity than malignant thyroid tumors in blood and tumor.

None of the patients had undergone any treatment ahead of thyroid surgery. This sequence was found in a female donor with papillary thyroid cancer or a benign thyroid nodule (not recorded which). Some clones in this sample may be carry-over from other donors' samples. The chain employs TRBV7-9 and TRBJ1-3, with D hard to call. The sample was blood. The CDR3 loop is CASAGWVRSGNTIYF. DNA for the CDR3: TGTGCCAGCGCCGGGTGGGTTCGCTCTGGAAACACCATATATTTT.